The clone carrying this TCR beta chain was counted between two and nine times. Its antigen is currently unknown. The sample comes from a study of cytomegalovirus exposure and HLA in healthy donors. At the level of the study: A previous analysis identified 95 million to 130 million unique TCR beta sequences derived from 180 million or so T cells. General study results and limits: The study designated over 150 TCR beta chains cytomegalovirus-associated. A likely sequencing artifact accounted for one observed cluster of highly shared sequence variants.

The CDR3 has 17 residues. The J segment lost 9 bases and the V segment lost 3 bases, leaving 16 bases of the junction unmatched. Germline assignment: CDR1 SEHNR and CDR2 FQNEAQ (reference sequence). The primer mix had 60 Vbeta and 13 Jbeta primers. Sequencing used immunoSEQ multiplex PCR; TCRdb keeps in-frame clones, though not all of them. Among approximately 94,000 clones listed, 70% to 85% were seen once. Sequenced: PBMCs. The sequence came from a man aged 25-45 years in good health and CMV-seropositive. The rearrangement uses TRBV7-9 and TRBJ2-1, with TRBD2 matching 8 bases. CDR3 residues: CASSFSPSGLGMGEQFF. For the CDR3, the DNA is TGTGCCAGCAGCTTTTCACCTTCGGGACTAGGTATGGGTGAGCAGTTCTTC.